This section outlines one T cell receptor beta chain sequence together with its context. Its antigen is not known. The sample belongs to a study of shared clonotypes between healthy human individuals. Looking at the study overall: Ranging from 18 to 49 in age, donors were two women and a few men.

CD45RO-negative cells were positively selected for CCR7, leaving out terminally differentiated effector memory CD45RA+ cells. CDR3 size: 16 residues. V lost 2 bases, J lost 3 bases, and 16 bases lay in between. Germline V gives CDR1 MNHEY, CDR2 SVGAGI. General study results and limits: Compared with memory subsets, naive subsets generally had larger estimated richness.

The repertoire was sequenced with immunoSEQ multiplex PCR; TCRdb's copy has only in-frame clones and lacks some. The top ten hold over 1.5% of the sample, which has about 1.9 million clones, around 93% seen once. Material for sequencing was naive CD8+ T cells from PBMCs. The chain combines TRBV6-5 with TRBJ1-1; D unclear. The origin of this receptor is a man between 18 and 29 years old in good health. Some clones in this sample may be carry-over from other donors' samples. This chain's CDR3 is CASSYGEGAAYTEAFF. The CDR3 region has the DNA TGTGCCAGCAGTTACGGTGAGGGCGCGGCGTACACTGAAGCTTTCTTT.